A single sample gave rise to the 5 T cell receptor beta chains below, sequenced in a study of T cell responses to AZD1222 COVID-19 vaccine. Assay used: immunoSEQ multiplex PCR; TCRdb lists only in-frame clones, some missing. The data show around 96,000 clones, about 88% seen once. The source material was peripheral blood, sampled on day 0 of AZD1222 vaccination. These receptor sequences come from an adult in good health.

The CDR3 bases are TGTGCCAGCTCACCCATGAGCAATCAGCCCCAGCATTTT. Translation gives CASSPMSNQPQHF. V is TRBV18 and J is TRBJ1-5; no clear D. This CDR3 has 13 residues. Germline V lookup: CDR1 KGHSH, CDR2 LQKENI. Trimming took off 3 bases at V and 1 base at J, with 4 bases between the two ends.

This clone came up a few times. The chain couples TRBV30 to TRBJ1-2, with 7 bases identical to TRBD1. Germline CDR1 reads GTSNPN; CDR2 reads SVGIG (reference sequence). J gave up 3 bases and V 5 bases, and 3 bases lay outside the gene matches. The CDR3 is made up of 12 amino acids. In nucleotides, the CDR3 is TGTGCCTGGGGACAGGAGGACTATGGCTACACCTTC. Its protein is CAWGQEDYGYTF.

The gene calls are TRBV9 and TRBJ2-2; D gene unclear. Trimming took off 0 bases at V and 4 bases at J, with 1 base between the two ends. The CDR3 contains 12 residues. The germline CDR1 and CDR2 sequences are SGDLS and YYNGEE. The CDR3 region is CASSVVTGELFF. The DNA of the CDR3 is TGTGCCAGCAGCGTAGTCACCGGGGAGCTGTTTTTT.

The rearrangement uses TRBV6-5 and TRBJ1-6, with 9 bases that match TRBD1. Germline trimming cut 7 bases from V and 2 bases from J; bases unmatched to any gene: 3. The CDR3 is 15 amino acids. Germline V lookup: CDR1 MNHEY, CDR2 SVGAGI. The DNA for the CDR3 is TGTGCCAGCAAGAGACAGGGGGCCTATAATTCACCCCTCCACTTT. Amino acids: CASKRQGAYNSPLHF.

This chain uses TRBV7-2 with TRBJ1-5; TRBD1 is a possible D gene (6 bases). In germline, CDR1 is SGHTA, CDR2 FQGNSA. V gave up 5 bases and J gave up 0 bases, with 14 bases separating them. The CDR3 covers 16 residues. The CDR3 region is CASSPQGTYSNQPQHF. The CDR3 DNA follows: TGTGCCAGCAGCCCACAGGGAACGTATAGCAATCAGCCCCAGCATTTT.